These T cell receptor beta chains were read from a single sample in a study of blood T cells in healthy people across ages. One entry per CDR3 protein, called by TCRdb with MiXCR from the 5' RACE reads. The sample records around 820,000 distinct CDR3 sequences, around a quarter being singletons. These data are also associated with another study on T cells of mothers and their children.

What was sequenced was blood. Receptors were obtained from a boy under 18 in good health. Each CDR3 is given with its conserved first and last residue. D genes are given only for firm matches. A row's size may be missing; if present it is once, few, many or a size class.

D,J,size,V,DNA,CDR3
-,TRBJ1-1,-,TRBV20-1,TGCAGTGCTAGAGATGTGCCAGCGAACACTGAAGCTTTCTTT,CSARDVPANTEAFF
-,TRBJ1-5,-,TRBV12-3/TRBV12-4,TGTGCCAGCAGCATATGGCAGGGCCGTGGCAATCAGCCCCAGCATTTT,CASSIWQGRGNQPQHF
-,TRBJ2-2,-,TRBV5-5,TGTGCCAGCAGCTTGGTTGGGAACACCGGGGAGCTGTTTTTT,CASSLVGNTGELFF
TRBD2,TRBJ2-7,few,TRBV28,TGTGCCAGCAGTCGTAGCGGGAGCCCCGACGAGCAGTACTTC,CASSRSGSPDEQYF
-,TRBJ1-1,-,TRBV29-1,TGCAGCGTTGAAGCGTCAGGCCCTTGGGCTTTCTTT,CSVEASGPWAFF
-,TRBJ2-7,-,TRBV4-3,TGCGCCAGCAGCCAAGAGTACCAGGACAGCTACGAGCAGTACTTC,CASSQEYQDSYEQYF
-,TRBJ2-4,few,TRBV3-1,TGTGCCAGCAGCCAAGACGACCTGAACATTCAGTACTTC,CASSQDDLNIQYF
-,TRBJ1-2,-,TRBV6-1,TGTGCCGGCAGTAAATCTCGAGGGGGTATCGTCGATGGCTACACCTTC,CAGSKSRGGIVDGYTF
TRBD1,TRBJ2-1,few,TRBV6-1,TGTGCCAGCAGTGACCCCGGGACAGGGGAACACTACAATGAGCAGTTCTTC,CASSDPGTGEHYNEQFF
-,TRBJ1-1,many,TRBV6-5,TGTGCCAGCTCCGCGAGCGACACTGAAGCTTTCTTT,CASSASDTEAFF
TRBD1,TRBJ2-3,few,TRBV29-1,TGCAGCGTCCAGACAGGGTCACTGCCGTATTTT,CSVQTGSLPYF
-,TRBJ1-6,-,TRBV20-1,TGCAGTGCTGGACCTTCATTTCCCCTCCACTTT,CSAGPSFPLHF
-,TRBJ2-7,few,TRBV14,TGTGCCAGCAGGGCAGACCCGTCCTACGAGCAGTACTTC,CASRADPSYEQYF
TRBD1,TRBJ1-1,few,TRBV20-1,TGCAGTGCTCGGGACAGAATGAACACTGAAGCTTTCTTT,CSARDRMNTEAFF
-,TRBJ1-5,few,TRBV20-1,TGCAGTGCTAGAGATGATGGGGTCCAGCCCCAGCATTTT,CSARDDGVQPQHF
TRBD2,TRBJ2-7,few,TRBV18,TGTGCCAGCTCCTACGACCGCGGACTAGCGGCTTCCTACGAGCAGTACTTC,CASSYDRGLAASYEQYF
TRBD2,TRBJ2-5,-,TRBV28,TGTGCCAGCAGTGTGACTAGCGGGAGGGGAAGAGAGACCCAGTACTTC,CASSVTSGRGRETQYF
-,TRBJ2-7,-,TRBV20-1,TGCAGTGCTAGCTCGGTCAGGGCGGACGAGCAGTACTTC,CSASSVRADEQYF